Following are 24 T cell receptor beta chains from one sample sequenced in a study of CD8 T cells in ankylosing spondylitis. MiXCR was run by TCRdb on the 5' RACE reads, yielding one entry per CDR3 protein. The top ten hold 3.5% to 4.5% of the sample, which has about 310,000 distinct CDR3 sequences, under 25% seen once. The sequencing sample was made of blood, either unsorted or a sorted T cell fraction (not recorded which). Every receptor here comes from a female donor with ankylosing spondylitis or in good health (not recorded which).

This clonotype was observed a few times. In nucleotides, the CDR3 is TGTGCCAGCAGCTCCCGGCAGCCGTCGTACCAAGAGACCCAGTACTTC. This translates into CASSSRQPSYQETQYF. The rearrangement joins TRBV3-1 to TRBJ2-5; D remains ambiguous. CDR3 size: 16 residues. Trimming pared 5 bases from V and 0 bases from J, leaving 16 bases between. Looked up from germline, CDR1 is LGHDT and CDR2 is YNNKEL (reference sequence).

This clonotype was seen once. The rearrangement links TRBV5-4 to TRBJ1-4, with D unresolved. Germline V gives CDR1 SGHNT, CDR2 YYREEE (reference sequence). The V end lost 0 bases, the J end lost 3 bases, and 6 bases lay between the germline ends. This CDR3 has 14 amino acids. CDR3 amino acids: CASSLEVPNEKLFF. CDR3 coding DNA: TGTGCCAGCAGCTTGGAGGTGCCTAATGAAAAACTGTTTTTT.

This clonotype has a single count. This chain uses TRBV6-1 with TRBJ2-3; TRBD2 agrees at 9 bases. Germline lookup yields CDR1 MNHNS and CDR2 SASEGT. V was clipped by 9 bases and J by 6 bases; unmatched bases: 13. This CDR3 comprises 15 residues. The CDR3 here is CASKQRMAGGDTQYF. The CDR3 DNA follows: TGTGCCAGTAAACAAAGGATGGCGGGGGGGGATACGCAGTATTTT.

This chain uses TRBV6-2 or TRBV6-3 with TRBJ2-3; 10 bases agree with TRBD2. Germline V gene data show CDR1 as MNHEY and CDR2 as SVGEGT. J lost 6 bases, V lost 2 bases, and 8 bases had no gene match. CDR3 length: 16 amino acids. In DNA form, the CDR3 reads TGTGCCAGCAGTTACGATACAGCGGGAGGGGCGGATACGCAGTATTTT. Translated, it gives CASSYDTAGGADTQYF.

This clonotype was seen only a few times. The genes are TRBV3-1 and TRBJ2-7; 8 bases line up with TRBD2. Trimming at V came to 4 bases and at J to 5 bases, leaving 7 bases not matched to a gene. Looked up from germline, CDR1 is LGHDT and CDR2 is YNNKEL (reference sequence). The CDR3 contains 14 residues. CDR3 nucleotide sequence: TGTGCCAGCAGCCCAAGGGTAGCGGGAAACGAGCAGTACTTC. Amino acid sequence: CASSPRVAGNEQYF.

This rearrangement joins TRBV7-2 to TRBJ2-1; 10 nucleotides align to TRBD2. The CDR3 runs 16 residues. V shed 4 bases, J shed 8 bases, and the junction held 11 bases outside the gene matches. CDR1 is SGHTA and CDR2 is FQGNSA in the germline V gene. Written as DNA, the CDR3 is TGTGCCAGCAGCTCCAACCCGGGACTAGCGATCGATGAGCAGTTCTTC. It codes for CASSSNPGLAIDEQFF.

The rearrangement joins TRBV6-5 to TRBJ2-7; TRBD2 matches at 10 bases. The V segment lost 0 bases and the J segment 0 bases; nucleotides outside the gene matches: 8. Germline-derived CDR1 and CDR2 are MNHEY and SVGAGI. This CDR3 contains 18 residues. The CDR3 DNA is TGTGCCAGCAGTTACTCGAGACTAGCGGGCCCCAGCTCCTACGAGCAGTACTTC. It yields the protein CASSYSRLAGPSSYEQYF.

The chain combines TRBV10-3 with TRBJ1-4; a weak D match, TRBD1 (6 bases). The CDR3 totals 12 residues. The V end was cut by 5 bases, the J end by 8 bases, with 9 bases between. Germline values: CDR1 ENHRY, CDR2 SYGVKD. The CDR3 coding sequence is TGTGCCATCAGTTCAGGGGTCGAAAAACTGTTTTTT. This encodes CAISSGVEKLFF.

V usage is TRBV20-1 and J usage is TRBJ2-5; no firm D call. This CDR3 has 12 amino acids. V was trimmed by 6 bases and J by 6 bases, leaving 14 bases between them. The germline V gene encodes CDR1 DFQATT and CDR2 SNEGSKA (reference sequence). The CDR3 region has the DNA TGCAGTGCGGAATGGGGTGGGCAGACCCAGTACTTC. This encodes CSAEWGGQTQYF.

This clonotype showed up many times. The chain combines TRBV5-5 with TRBJ2-1; the D is unclear. The CDR3 is 13 residues long. Per germline, CDR1 SGHKS and CDR2 YYEKEE (reference sequence). Trimming shortened V by 0 bases and J by 6 bases, and 7 bases separated the two germline ends. The CDR3 bases are TGTGCCAGCAGCTTGGCCAGACTCAATGAGCAGTTCTTC. The encoded protein is CASSLARLNEQFF.

Many counts were recorded for this clonotype. J is TRBJ2-5 and V is TRBV29-1; TRBD1 aligns across 7 bases. The CDR3 loop spans 13 amino acids. Germline V gives CDR1 SQVTM, CDR2 ANQGSEA. V lost 8 bases to trimming and J lost 4 bases; unmatched junction nucleotides: 10. DNA for the CDR3: TGCAGCACTACACAGGGGTCCGGAGAGACCCAGTACTTC. Translating it yields CSTTQGSGETQYF.

This chain connects TRBV4-2 to TRBJ2-5, with 10 positions matching TRBD2. Germline CDR1 is LGHNA and CDR2 is YNFKEQ. The CDR3 covers 15 residues. Trimming removed 2 bases from V and 4 bases from J; junction bases left unmatched: 4. As DNA, the CDR3 is TGTGCCAGCAGCCAAAGCGGGGGGGGTTTAGAGACCCAGTACTTC. This gives the protein CASSQSGGGLETQYF.

This clonotype was recorded a few times. The V call is TRBV20-1, the J call TRBJ1-5; unclear D gene. Germline V gene lookup returns CDR1 DFQATT and CDR2 SNEGSKA (reference sequence). The V end was cut by 6 bases, the J end by 0 bases, with 9 bases between. The CDR3 is 13 residues long. The CDR3 coding sequence is TGCAGTGCCCTGCACAATAGCAATCAGCCCCAGCATTTT. This codes for CSALHNSNQPQHF.

The count of this clonotype is one. This sequence joins TRBV14 and TRBJ1-4; no firm D call. The CDR3 runs 15 residues. With 0 bases removed from V and 8 bases from J, the gap between germline ends came to 13 bases. Germline V gene sequence: CDR1 SGHDN, CDR2 FVKESK. For the CDR3, the DNA is TGTGCCAGCAGCCAAGATCCAGGCATAGGGGAAAAACTGTTTTTT. Its translation: CASSQDPGIGEKLFF.

The V and J genes are TRBV4-2 and TRBJ1-4; 7 bases fit TRBD1. Germline-derived CDR1 and CDR2 are LGHNA and YNFKEQ. With V trimmed by 0 bases and J by 0 bases, 7 bases remained unmatched. The CDR3 is 18 amino acids. The CDR3, as DNA: TGTGCCAGCAGCCAAGATGTCTGGCAGGGGGCAACTAATGAAAAACTGTTTTTT. Its translation is CASSQDVWQGATNEKLFF.

The sample holds many counts of this clonotype. The chain is built from TRBV7-9 and TRBJ1-1; D ambiguous. The CDR3 covers 11 residues. V gave up 5 bases and J gave up 7 bases, with 8 bases separating them. Germline CDR1 SEHNR, CDR2 FQNEAQ (reference sequence). The CDR3 sequence: CASSPYGEAFF. The CDR3 nucleotides read TGTGCCAGCAGCCCGTACGGTGAAGCTTTCTTT.

This clonotype was observed a handful of times. CDR3: CASSLSTEEGWAKGYTF. The DNA for the CDR3 is TGTGCCAGCAGCTTATCAACTGAGGAGGGTTGGGCGAAGGGCTACACCTTC. J is TRBJ1-2 and V is TRBV7-2; D ambiguous. The germline CDR1 and CDR2 sequences are SGHTA and FQGNSA. The CDR3 spans 17 residues. V gave up 2 bases and J gave up 8 bases, with 24 bases separating them. Based on the CDR3 plus reference TRBV7-2 and TRBJ1-2, the full variable domain is GAGVSQSPSNKVTEKGKDVELRCDPISGHTALYWYRQSLGQGLEFLIYFQGNSAPDKSGLPSDRFSAERTGGSVSTLTIQRTQQEDSAVYLCASSLSTEEGWAKGYTFGSGTRLTVV.

This clonotype was found once. V is TRBV10-1 and J is TRBJ2-7, with D maybe TRBD2 (6 bases). The V gene's germline CDR1 is WNHNN and CDR2 SYGVQD (reference sequence). V shed 0 bases and J shed 6 bases, with 15 bases lying between them. CDR3 length: 15 amino acids. This CDR3 reads CASSESGGVIGEQYF. CDR3 sequence (DNA): TGCGCCAGCAGTGAGTCGGGGGGAGTAATCGGCGAGCAGTACTTC.

This clonotype was counted only a few times. This chain links TRBV29-1 with TRBJ2-2; D is ambiguous. The V end lost 7 bases, the J end lost 0 bases, and 9 bases lay between the germline ends. CDR1 is SQVTM, CDR2 ANQGSEA, per germline. CDR3 size: 13 residues. DNA of the CDR3: TGCAGCGCCTGGTGGTCGAACACCGGGGAGCTGTTTTTT. It codes for CSAWWSNTGELFF.

The V gene is TRBV2, the J gene TRBJ2-1; D gene ambiguous. This CDR3 is 12 amino acids long. Trimming removed 6 bases from V and 5 bases from J, with 8 bases in between. Germline values: CDR1 SNHLY, CDR2 FYNNEI. The CDR3 DNA sequence: TGTGCCAGCAGAACGGACCACAATGAGCAGTTCTTC. It encodes CASRTDHNEQFF.

This clonotype occurred many times. J is TRBJ2-3 and V is TRBV6-6; 7 bases are a match to TRBD2. The CDR3 covers 17 residues. V lost 6 bases to trimming and J lost 3 bases; unmatched junction nucleotides: 15. The V gene's germline CDR1 is MNHNY and CDR2 SVGAGI (reference sequence). The DNA for the CDR3 is TGTGCCAGCAGACCTAGGGAGGGGTGGGGTGCAACAGATACGCAGTATTTT. Amino acid sequence: CASRPREGWGATDTQYF.

This clonotype was seen a handful of times. The chain recombines TRBV9 with TRBJ2-6; TRBD1 agrees at 8 bases. This CDR3 has 18 residues. The V and J ends lost 3 bases and 0 bases, in that order; junction bases with no gene match: 8. Germline CDR1 reads SGDLS; CDR2 reads YYNGEE. The CDR3 DNA reads as TGTGCCAGCAGCGGTGGACAGGGTTTGGGCTCTGGGGCCAACGTCCTGACTTTC. Residues: CASSGGQGLGSGANVLTF.

There are a few counts of this clonotype. This rearrangement joins TRBV12-3 or TRBV12-4 to TRBJ1-1; no clear D gene. The CDR3 runs to 12 residues. With 5 bases removed from V and 3 bases from J, the gap between germline ends came to 7 bases. The CDR3 region has the DNA TGTGCCAGCAGTATACGGGACACTGAAGCTTTCTTT. Its protein is CASSIRDTEAFF.

The chain employs TRBV12-3 or TRBV12-4 and TRBJ2-2, with a possible D match to TRBD1 (5 bases). This CDR3 is built from 12 residues. V lost 5 bases and J lost 5, with 6 bases in between. CDR3 nucleotides: TGTGCCAGCAGTCCAGGGACCGGGGAGCTGTTTTTT. Its protein is CASSPGTGELFF.